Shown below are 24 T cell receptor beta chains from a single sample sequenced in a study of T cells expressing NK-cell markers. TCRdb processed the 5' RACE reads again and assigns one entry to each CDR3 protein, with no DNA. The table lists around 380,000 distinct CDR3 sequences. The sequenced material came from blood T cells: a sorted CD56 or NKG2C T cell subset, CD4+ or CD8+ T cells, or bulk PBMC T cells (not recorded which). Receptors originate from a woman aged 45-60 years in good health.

The CDR3 loop reads CASSFQTSLGNEQFF. The chain joins TRBV11-2 to TRBJ2-1; TCRdb selects TRBD2, and the lack of DNA leaves this call unchecked. CDR3 length equals 15 residues. Germline V CDR1 and CDR2: SGHAT, FQNNGV.

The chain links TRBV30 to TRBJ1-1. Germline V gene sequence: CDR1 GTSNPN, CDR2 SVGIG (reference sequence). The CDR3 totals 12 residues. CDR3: CAWKRPSTEAFF.

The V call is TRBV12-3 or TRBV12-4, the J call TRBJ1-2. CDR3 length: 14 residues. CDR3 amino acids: CASSLWRPDYGYTF.

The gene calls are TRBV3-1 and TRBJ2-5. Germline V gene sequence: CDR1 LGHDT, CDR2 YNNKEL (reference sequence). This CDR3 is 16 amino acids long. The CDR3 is CASSQDLSRPQETQYF.

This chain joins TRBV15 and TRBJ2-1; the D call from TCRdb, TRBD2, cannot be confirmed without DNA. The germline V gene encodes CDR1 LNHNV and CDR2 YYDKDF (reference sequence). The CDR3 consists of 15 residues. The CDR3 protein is CATSTRAVSYNEQFF.

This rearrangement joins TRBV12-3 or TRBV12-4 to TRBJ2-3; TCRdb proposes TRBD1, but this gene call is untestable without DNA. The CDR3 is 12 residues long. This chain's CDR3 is CASRGPTDTQYF.

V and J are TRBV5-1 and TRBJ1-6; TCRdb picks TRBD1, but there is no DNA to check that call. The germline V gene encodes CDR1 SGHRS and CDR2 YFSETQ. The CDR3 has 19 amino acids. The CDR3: CASSQPEGQGGSYNSPLHF.

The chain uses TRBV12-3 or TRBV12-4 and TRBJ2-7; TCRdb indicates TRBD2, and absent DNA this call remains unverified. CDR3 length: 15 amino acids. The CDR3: CASSLGRGRAEEQYF.

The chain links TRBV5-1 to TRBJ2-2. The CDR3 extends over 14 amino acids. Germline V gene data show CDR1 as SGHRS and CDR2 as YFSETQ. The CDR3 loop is CASSPTTGTGELFF.

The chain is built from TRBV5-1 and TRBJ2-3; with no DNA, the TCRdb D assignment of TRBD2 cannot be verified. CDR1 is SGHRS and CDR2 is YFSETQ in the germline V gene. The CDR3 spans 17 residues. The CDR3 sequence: CASSSTRGTSNTDTQYF.

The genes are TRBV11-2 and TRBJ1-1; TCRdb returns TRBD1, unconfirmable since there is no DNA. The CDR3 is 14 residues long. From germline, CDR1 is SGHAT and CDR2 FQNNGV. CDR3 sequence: CASSLVGVMGEAFF.

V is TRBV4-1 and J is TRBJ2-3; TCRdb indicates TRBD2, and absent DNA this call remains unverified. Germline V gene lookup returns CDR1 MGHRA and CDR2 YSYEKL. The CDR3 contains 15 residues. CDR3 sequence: CASSQTSTYTDTQYF.

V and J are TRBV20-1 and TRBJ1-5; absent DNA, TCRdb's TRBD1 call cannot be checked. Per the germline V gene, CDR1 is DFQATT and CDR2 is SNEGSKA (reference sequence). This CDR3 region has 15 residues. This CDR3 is CSARDLRGMNQPQHF.

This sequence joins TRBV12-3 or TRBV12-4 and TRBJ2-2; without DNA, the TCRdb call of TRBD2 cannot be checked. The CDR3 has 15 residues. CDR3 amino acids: CASRGTSLNTGELFF.

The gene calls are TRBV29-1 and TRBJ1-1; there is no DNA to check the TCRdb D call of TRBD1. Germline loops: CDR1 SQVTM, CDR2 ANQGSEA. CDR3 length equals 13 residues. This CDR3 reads CSGTGTVNTEAFF.

The CDR3 loop is CSASKGSERGTGELFF. V usage is TRBV20-1 and J usage is TRBJ2-2; TCRdb proposes TRBD1, but this gene call is untestable without DNA. The CDR3 spans 16 residues. CDR1 is DFQATT, CDR2 SNEGSKA, per germline (reference sequence).

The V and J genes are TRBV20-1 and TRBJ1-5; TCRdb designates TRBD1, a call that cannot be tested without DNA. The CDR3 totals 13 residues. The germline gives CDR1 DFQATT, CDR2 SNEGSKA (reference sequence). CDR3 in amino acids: CSTRQGLNQPQHF.

The CDR3 is CASSPTGTENQPQHF. The rearrangement joins TRBV6-6 to TRBJ1-5; TCRdb calls TRBD1, which cannot be checked without DNA. Germline lookup yields CDR1 MNHNY and CDR2 SVGAGI (reference sequence). This CDR3 is 15 amino acids long.

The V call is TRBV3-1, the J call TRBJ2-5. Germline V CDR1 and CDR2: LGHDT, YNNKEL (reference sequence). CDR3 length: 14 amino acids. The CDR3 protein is CASSQEKGWETQYF.

CDR3 protein: CASSQDPGAGGGETQYF. The gene calls are TRBV4-1 and TRBJ2-5; TCRdb designates TRBD1, a call that cannot be tested without DNA. Looked up from germline, CDR1 is MGHRA and CDR2 is YSYEKL. The length of the CDR3 is 17 residues.

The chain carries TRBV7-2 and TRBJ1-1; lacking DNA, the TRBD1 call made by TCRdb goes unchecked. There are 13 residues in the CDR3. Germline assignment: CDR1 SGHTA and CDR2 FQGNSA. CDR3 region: CASSLRTGAMAFF.

CDR3 loop: CAGAQTGELFF. J is TRBJ2-2 and V is TRBV30; without DNA, the TCRdb call of TRBD1 cannot be checked. Germline V CDR1 and CDR2: GTSNPN, SVGIG (reference sequence). The CDR3 consists of 11 residues.

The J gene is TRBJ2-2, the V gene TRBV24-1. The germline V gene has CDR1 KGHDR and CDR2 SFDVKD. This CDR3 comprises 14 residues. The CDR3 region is CATSDLLGTGELFF.

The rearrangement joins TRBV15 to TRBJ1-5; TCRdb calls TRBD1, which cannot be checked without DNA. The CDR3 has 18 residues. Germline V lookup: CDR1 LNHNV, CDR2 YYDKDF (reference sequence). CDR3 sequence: CATSRPPRSGQNNQPQHF.